Presented here are 7 T cell receptor beta chains from one specimen sequenced in a study of chemoradiotherapy in HPV16-positive cancers. Clones were sequenced by immunoSEQ multiplex PCR, and TCRdb holds only the in-frame ones, with some missing. The profile shows about 7,900 clones, about 88% of them singletons. The sequencing used blood, collected from a patient who underwent chemoradiotherapy. The source is a human donor with HPV-associated anogenital cancer.

The table lists this clone with a count of one. V is TRBV29-1 and J is TRBJ2-1; the match to TRBD2 covers 7 bases. The CDR3 covers 13 residues. With 7 bases clipped from V and 5 bases from J, the junction kept 8 bases outside the gene matches. The germline V gene encodes CDR1 SQVTM and CDR2 ANQGSEA. This chain's CDR3 is CSAGGLSNNEQFF. The CDR3 coding sequence is TGCAGCGCCGGGGGGTTAAGTAACAATGAGCAGTTCTTC.

A note on this clone: At one boundary the junction diverges from the germline segment, which might be a read error. The chain is built from TRBV6-1 and TRBJ2-7; perhaps D is TRBD1 or TRBD2 (5 bases each). The CDR3 is 14 amino acids. Germline V gene data show CDR1 as MNHNS and CDR2 as SASEGT. Here the CDR3 DNA reads TGTGCCTGCAGAGTTGTCGGGACCCGCAACGAGCAGTACTTC. Amino acids: CACRVVGTRNEQYF.

This chain links TRBV4-1 with TRBJ1-2; no reliable D call. Germline V gene data show CDR1 as MGHRA and CDR2 as YSYEKL. V lost 0 bases and J 7 bases, leaving 12 bases between the germline ends. This CDR3 contains 14 residues. DNA of the CDR3: TGCGCCAGCAGCCAAGATCACGAGGGAGTTGGCTACACCTTC. Its translation is CASSQDHEGVGYTF.

The chain carries TRBV7-3 and TRBJ1-6; D remains unclear. The CDR3 is made up of 11 amino acids. The V and J ends lost 1 base and 10 bases respectively, with 2 bases between them. Germline assignment: CDR1 SGHTA and CDR2 FQGTGA. CDR3 sequence: CASSLKSPLHF. Written as DNA, the CDR3 is TGTGCCAGCAGCTTAAAATCACCCCTCCACTTT.

J is TRBJ2-3 and V is TRBV5-1, with unresolved D. This CDR3 region has 13 residues. V gave up 7 bases and J gave up 1 base, with 10 bases separating them. CDR1 SGHRS and CDR2 YFSETQ come from the germline V gene. The CDR3 region has the DNA TGCGCCAGCTGGACCCAGGGCACAGATACGCAGTATTTT. Translation: CASWTQGTDTQYF.

In this sample, this clone turned up once. The V gene is TRBV6-4, the J gene TRBJ2-2; D call uncertain. This CDR3 spans 13 amino acids. Deletions cut 2 bases from V and 3 bases from J, with 4 bases between. Germline V gene data show CDR1 as MRHNA and CDR2 as SNTAGT. The CDR3 region has the DNA TGTGCCAGCAGTGACAGGGACACCGGGGAGCTGTTTTTT. It is translated as CASSDRDTGELFF.

V and J are TRBV7-2 and TRBJ1-1; D uncertain. The CDR3 runs to 13 residues. Germline values: CDR1 SGHTA, CDR2 FQGNSA. The V gene lost 0 bases and the J gene lost 3 bases, with 5 bases spanning the gap. The CDR3 loop reads CASSLAVHTEAFF. CDR3 nucleotides: TGTGCCAGCAGCTTAGCCGTTCACACTGAAGCTTTCTTT.